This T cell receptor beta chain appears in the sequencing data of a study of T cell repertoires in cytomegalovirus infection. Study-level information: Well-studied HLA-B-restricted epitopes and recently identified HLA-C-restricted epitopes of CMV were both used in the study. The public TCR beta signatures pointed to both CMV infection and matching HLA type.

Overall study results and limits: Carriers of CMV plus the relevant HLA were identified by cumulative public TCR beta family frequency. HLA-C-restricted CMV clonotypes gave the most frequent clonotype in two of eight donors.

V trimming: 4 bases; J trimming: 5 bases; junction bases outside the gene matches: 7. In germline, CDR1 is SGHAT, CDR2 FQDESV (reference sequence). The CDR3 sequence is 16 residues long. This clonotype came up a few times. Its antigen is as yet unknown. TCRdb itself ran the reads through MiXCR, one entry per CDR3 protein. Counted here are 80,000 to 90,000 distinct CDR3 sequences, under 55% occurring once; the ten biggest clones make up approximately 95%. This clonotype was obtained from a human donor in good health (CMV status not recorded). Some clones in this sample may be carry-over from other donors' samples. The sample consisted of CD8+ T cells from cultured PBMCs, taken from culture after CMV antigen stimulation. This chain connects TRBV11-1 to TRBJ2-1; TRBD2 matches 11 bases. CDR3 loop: CASSYMPGLADNEQFF. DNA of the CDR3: TGTGCCAGCAGCTATATGCCGGGACTAGCGGACAATGAGCAGTTCTTC.